Each of the 20 T cell receptor beta chains below was sequenced from the same sample in a study of T cell repertoires in cytomegalovirus infection. A single record per CDR3 protein comes from TCRdb applying MiXCR to the reads. This repertoire shows under 300,000 distinct CDR3 sequences, about 18% found once; its top ten account for around 43%. Sequencing used CD8+ T cells from PBMCs. The receptors here all came from a human donor in good health (CMV status not recorded). Some clones in this sample may be carry-over from other donors' samples.

CDR3 DNA: TGTGCCAGCAGTGAAGCTTTGAGGGAGACTGAGCAGTTCTTC. Its translation is CASSEALRETEQFF. The chain employs TRBV2 and TRBJ2-1; tentative D call: TRBD2 (5 bases). This CDR3 has 14 residues. V dropped 0 bases and J dropped 9 bases, with 12 bases sitting between them. Germline V CDR1 and CDR2: SNHLY, FYNNEI.

DNA for the CDR3: TGTGCCAGCAGTTACCTGGACAGTCCCGAAGAGACCCAGTACTTC. Encoded protein: CASSYLDSPEETQYF. The chain recombines TRBV6-6 with TRBJ2-5, with D possibly TRBD1 on 6 matching bases. Germline CDR1 reads MNHNY; CDR2 reads SVGAGI (reference sequence). The CDR3 has 15 residues. V lost 2 bases and J 3 bases, leaving 13 bases between the germline ends.

The CDR3 DNA follows: TGTGCCAGCAGCCCTAGACGCGGACGTTCCGCGAACACCGGGGAGCTGTTTTTT. Its translation: CASSPRRGRSANTGELFF. V usage is TRBV14 and J usage is TRBJ2-2; D uncertain. CDR3 length: 18 residues. V was pared by 4 bases and J by 0 bases, with 18 bases between. CDR1 SGHDN and CDR2 FVKESK come from the germline V gene.

This clonotype was found many times. This chain links TRBV7-2 with TRBJ2-7; TRBD2 might be the D (6 bases). V lost 4 bases to trimming and J lost 6 bases, with 28 bases between them. The germline gives CDR1 SGHTA, CDR2 FQGNSA. This CDR3 region has 18 residues. CDR3 coding DNA: TGTGCCAGCAGCTCAAGACCCCGCCGGGACTCTCTACAACGCGAGCAGTACTTC. It specifies CASSSRPRRDSLQREQYF.

Only a few counts were recorded for this clonotype. Here the CDR3 reads CASSQERDGYNEQFF. The CDR3 DNA sequence: TGCGCCAGCAGCCAAGAGCGGGACGGCTACAATGAGCAGTTCTTC. The rearrangement joins TRBV4-3 to TRBJ2-1; D may be TRBD2 (6 bases). The germline CDR1 and CDR2 sequences are LGHNA and YSLEER. V lost 0 bases, J lost 3 bases, and 9 bases lay in between. The CDR3 runs to 15 residues.

In its sample, this clonotype was seen many times. This chain uses TRBV7-2 with TRBJ2-7, with 7 positions matching TRBD2. Germline V gene lookup returns CDR1 SGHTA and CDR2 FQGNSA. Germline trimming cut 2 bases from V and 0 bases from J; bases unmatched to any gene: 16. This CDR3 is 19 amino acids long. DNA of the CDR3: TGTGCCAGCAGCTTACACCGTGATCCTAGCGGTTTATTCTCCTACGAGCAGTACTTC. It specifies CASSLHRDPSGLFSYEQYF.

This chain uses TRBV29-1 with TRBJ2-1; D tentatively reads TRBD1 or TRBD2 (6 bases each). In germline, CDR1 is SQVTM, CDR2 ANQGSEA. Trimming pared 3 bases from V and 3 bases from J, leaving 18 bases between. The CDR3 length is 16 residues. The CDR3 region has the DNA TGCAGCGTTGAGGGTGTGGGGGGCGCCGGCTACAATGAGCAGTTCTTC. Translated: CSVEGVGGAGYNEQFF.

The chain joins TRBV7-9 to TRBJ2-7; 8 bases line up with TRBD2. The V gene end was trimmed by 1 base and the J gene end by 3 bases; junction bases not matched to a gene: 8. CDR3 length equals 16 residues. CDR1 SEHNR and CDR2 FQNEAQ come from the germline V gene (reference sequence). CDR3 sequence (DNA): TGTGCCAGCAGCTTAGTTGGCGGGGGGCCTTACTACGAGCAGTACTTC. Its translation is CASSLVGGGPYYEQYF.

Many counts were recorded for this clonotype. The V call is TRBV7-8, the J call TRBJ2-1; TRBD2 might be the D (5 bases). Between the trimmed V and J ends, which lost 1 base and 12 bases, there was a span of 10 bases. The CDR3 is 12 amino acids. CDR1 and CDR2 (germline): SGHVS, FQNEAQ. For the CDR3, the DNA is TGTGCCAGCAGCTTAGGAACTAGTCCGCAGTTCTTC. Encoded protein: CASSLGTSPQFF. The whole variable domain, remainder taken from reference TRBV7-8 and TRBJ2-1, is GAGVSQSPRYKVAKRGQDVALRCDPISGHVSLFWYQQALGQGPEFLTYFQNEAQLDKSGLPSDRFFAERPEGSVSTLKIQRTQQEDSAVYLCASSLGTSPQFFGPGTRLTVL.

The chain carries TRBV9 and TRBJ1-6, with D unclear. CDR1 SGDLS and CDR2 YYNGEE come from the germline V gene. Trimming cost V 0 bases and J 9 bases, with 7 bases left between them. CDR3 size: 13 residues. For the CDR3, the DNA is TGTGCCAGCAGCGTAGCTGGGGTTTCACCCCTCCACTTT. This translates into CASSVAGVSPLHF.

The rearrangement uses TRBV6-2 or TRBV6-3 and TRBJ2-5; TRBD2 is a possible D gene (7 bases). Trimming took 2 bases from V and 1 from J, leaving 11 bases between them. The germline CDR1 and CDR2 sequences are MNHEY and SVGEGT. There are 15 residues in the CDR3. The CDR3 region has the DNA TGTGCCAGCAGTTACGGCGGGGGCTTCCAAGAGACCCAGTACTTC. Protein product: CASSYGGGFQETQYF.

This clonotype was picked up many times. The V and J genes are TRBV6-2 or TRBV6-3 and TRBJ2-6; 8 bases fit TRBD2. CDR1 MNHEY and CDR2 SVGEGT come from the germline V gene. The CDR3 loop spans 18 amino acids. V gave up 2 bases and J gave up 4 bases; unmatched junction bases: 10. CDR3 loop: CASSYTPAGESGANVLTF. The CDR3 nucleotides are TGTGCCAGCAGTTACACACCAGCGGGGGAGTCGGGGGCCAACGTCCTGACTTTC.

This clonotype has more than one count but fewer than ten. The rearrangement links TRBV12-3 or TRBV12-4 to TRBJ1-2; a possible D gene is TRBD1 (6 bases). The V end lost 5 bases, the J end lost 4 bases, and 17 bases lay between the germline ends. This CDR3 contains 15 residues. The CDR3 region is CASSPTHGGGYGYTF. The CDR3 nucleotides are TGTGCCAGCAGTCCCACGCACGGGGGCGGCTATGGCTACACCTTC.

The chain has TRBV4-2 and TRBJ2-1; 15 positions agree with TRBD2. Germline CDR1 LGHNA, CDR2 YNFKEQ. After removal of 0 bases from V and 6 bases from J, the junction contained 3 bases not matched to a gene. The CDR3 has 17 amino acids. CDR3 coding DNA: TGTGCCAGCAGCCAAGATGGGACTAGCGGGGGGTTCAATGAGCAGTTCTTC. This encodes CASSQDGTSGGFNEQFF.

This clonotype was seen once. J is TRBJ1-1 and V is TRBV24-1; TRBD1 might be the D (5 bases). CDR1 is KGHDR and CDR2 is SFDVKD in the germline V gene. The CDR3 is made up of 12 amino acids. The germline V and J ends were trimmed by 7 bases and 8 bases, with 13 bases remaining between them. The CDR3 DNA reads TGTGCCACCAGCGGTGGGGACGGCGAAGCTTTCTTT. Protein: CATSGGDGEAFF.

This clonotype has at least ten counts. The chain employs TRBV6-1 and TRBJ1-5; 9 nucleotides match TRBD1. Trimming removed 5 bases from V and 6 bases from J; junction bases left unmatched: 8. CDR1 is MNHNS and CDR2 is SASEGT in the germline V gene. This CDR3 region has 15 residues. CDR3 nucleotides: TGTGCCAGCAGTCCTTCGACAGGGGGGAGTCAGCCCCAGCATTTT. This sequence encodes CASSPSTGGSQPQHF.

J is TRBJ1-5 and V is TRBV6-5; no clear D gene. V gave up 0 bases and J gave up 1 base, with 7 bases separating them. CDR1 and CDR2 (germline): MNHEY, SVGAGI. This CDR3 comprises 15 residues. The CDR3 sequence: CASSYSRGSNQPQHF. In nucleotides, the CDR3 is TGTGCCAGCAGTTACTCGCGTGGGAGCAATCAGCCCCAGCATTTT.

This clonotype was observed a handful of times. The V gene is TRBV5-1, the J gene TRBJ2-1, with TRBD2 identical over 8 bases. The trim removed 4 bases at V and 9 bases at J, leaving 15 bases unmatched. Germline V gives CDR1 SGHRS, CDR2 YFSETQ. This CDR3 contains 16 residues. CDR3 nucleotide sequence: TGCGCCAGCAGCACGAGGACTAGCCCTATATGGTTTGAGCAGTTCTTC. Its protein product is CASSTRTSPIWFEQFF.

Remarks on this clonotype: The junction differs from germline at one of its ends, possibly a read error. V usage is TRBV6-4 and J usage is TRBJ2-2, with D unclear. Germline lookup yields CDR1 MRHNA and CDR2 SNTAGT. This CDR3 comprises 14 residues. DNA for the CDR3: TGTGCAAGCAGTGACTCTGGCATCACCGGGGAGCTGTTTTTT. Translation: CASSDSGITGELFF.

This clonotype turned up a few times. The chain couples TRBV2 to TRBJ1-1; D call uncertain. Germline V CDR1 and CDR2: SNHLY, FYNNEI. V shed 1 base and J shed 1 base, with 10 bases lying between them. The CDR3 is 15 residues long. The CDR3 protein is CASSEDSAANTEAFF. The CDR3 nucleotides are TGTGCCAGCAGTGAAGATTCCGCAGCGAACACTGAAGCTTTCTTT.